This T cell receptor (beta chain) came from a study of beta chain features in type 1 diabetes. Notes on the study in general: Shorter templates may be favored by PCR, equally so in patients and controls. In all four CD4+ subsets, TCRB CDR3 length was significantly, moderately reduced in type 1 diabetes.

About this clone itself: Its antigen is not known.

Germline assignment: CDR1 MNHEY and CDR2 SVGAGI. The CDR3 totals 14 residues. Between the trimmed V and J ends, which lost 8 bases and 2 bases, there was a span of 14 bases. TCRB transcripts that were expressed got sequenced, as all of the isolated RNA had been reverse transcribed. TCRdb's copy holds only in-frame clones and misses some; the assay was immunoSEQ multiplex PCR. The sample includes hundreds of thousands of clones, 10% to 15% of them seen just once. The TCR originated in a woman younger than 30 with type 1 diabetes. The gene calls are TRBV6-5 and TRBJ2-3; D possibly corresponds to TRBD2 (5 bases). The sample was naive CD4+ T cells from blood. For the CDR3, the DNA is TGTGCCAGCTCTAGGCAGCGGTTCACAGATACGCAGTATTTT. This translates into CASSRQRFTDTQYF.